The 3 T cell receptor beta chains in this list originate from one sample, sequenced in a study of blood T cell repertoires in COVID-19. The repertoire was sequenced with immunoSEQ multiplex PCR; TCRdb's copy has only in-frame clones and lacks some. The data show roughly 97,000 clones, with roughly 82% seen just once and 4% to 5.5% held by the top ten. What was sequenced was peripheral blood. Source of these receptors: a man aged 55 to 70 with acute or convalescent COVID-19.

This chain uses TRBV5-1 with TRBJ2-3, with TRBD2 matching over 15 bases. Germline loops: CDR1 SGHRS, CDR2 YFSETQ. This CDR3 contains 18 residues. The V segment lost 5 bases and the J segment 1 base; nucleotides outside the gene matches: 8. In DNA form, the CDR3 reads TGCGCCAGCAGTAAGGCCGGGACTAGCGGGGGGCGCACAGATACGCAGTATTTT. This translates into CASSKAGTSGGRTDTQYF.

The chain joins TRBV5-4 to TRBJ1-1, with TRBD1 identical over 9 bases. V trimming: 5 bases; J trimming: 0 bases; junction bases outside the gene matches: 5. Germline lookup yields CDR1 SGHNT and CDR2 YYREEE (reference sequence). The CDR3 has 15 residues. The CDR3 sequence: CASRKQGALNTEAFF. CDR3 nucleotide sequence: TGTGCCAGCAGAAAACAGGGGGCCCTGAACACTGAAGCTTTCTTT.

CDR3 coding DNA: TGTGCCACCAGTGACCGGACAGGCCCAGTGGGTGAGCAGTTCTTC. It is translated as CATSDRTGPVGEQFF. The rearrangement joins TRBV24-1 to TRBJ2-1; 7 nucleotides line up with TRBD1. The trim removed 4 bases at V and 9 bases at J, leaving 11 bases unmatched. This CDR3 comprises 15 residues. Germline CDR1 is KGHDR and CDR2 is SFDVKD.